Below, 24 T cell receptor beta chains from the same sample are listed, as sequenced in a study of cytomegalovirus exposure and HLA in healthy donors. Amplification used 60 Vbeta primers and 13 Jbeta primers. The table came from immunoSEQ multiplex PCR; TCRdb's copy has only in-frame clones and leaves some out. The profile shows 130,000 or so clones, approximately 79% of them singletons. The sequencing sample was made of PBMCs. These receptors were obtained from a man between 18 and 29 years old in good health and CMV-seropositive.

The J gene is TRBJ1-2, the V gene TRBV5-1, with D possibly TRBD1 on 5 matching bases. Trimming left V 0 bases short and J 6 bases short, with 15 bases between. Per germline, CDR1 SGHRS and CDR2 YFSETQ. The CDR3 spans 15 residues. The CDR3 is CASSLASRTGDGYTF. In nucleotides, the CDR3 is TGCGCCAGCAGCTTGGCTTCCCGGACGGGGGATGGCTACACCTTC.

This chain uses TRBV11-2 with TRBJ1-1; D is unresolved. V lost 1 base to trimming and J lost 8 bases, with 14 bases between them. The CDR3 extends over 14 amino acids. Germline V CDR1 and CDR2: SGHAT, FQNNGV. CDR3 residues: CASSLVPDKAEAFF. In DNA, the CDR3 is TGTGCCAGCAGCTTAGTCCCCGACAAGGCCGAAGCTTTCTTT.

V is TRBV6-5 and J is TRBJ1-2, with 7 bases that match TRBD1. This CDR3 comprises 15 residues. The V and J ends lost 6 bases and 0 bases, in that order; junction bases with no gene match: 7. Germline V gene data show CDR1 as MNHEY and CDR2 as SVGAGI. Here the CDR3 reads CASRRTGLANYGYTF. The CDR3 DNA sequence: TGTGCCAGCAGAAGGACAGGTCTTGCTAACTATGGCTACACCTTC.

Regarding this clone: The germline gene is not matched at one end of the junction; a read error may be the cause. The chain has TRBV7-9 and TRBJ2-7, with D hard to call. Germline CDR1 is SEHNR and CDR2 is FQNEAQ (reference sequence). The CDR3 sequence is 13 residues long. CDR3 region: CSSSLGLEYEQYF. CDR3 coding DNA: TGTTCCAGCAGCTTAGGGCTCGAATACGAGCAGTACTTC.

The chain recombines TRBV30 with TRBJ1-1; D gene uncertain. Trimming pared 0 bases from V and 5 bases from J, leaving 10 bases between. The CDR3 contains 13 residues. Per the germline V gene, CDR1 is GTSNPN and CDR2 is SVGIG (reference sequence). The CDR3 nucleotides read TGTGCCTGGAGTGTACAGAGCGGAACTGAAGCTTTCTTT. Translated, it gives CAWSVQSGTEAFF.

The chain has TRBV11-3 and TRBJ2-1; 7 bases are shared with TRBD2. J lost 8 bases, V lost 3 bases, and 4 bases had no gene match. This CDR3 spans 13 amino acids. Germline-derived CDR1 and CDR2 are SGHNT and YENEEA. The CDR3, as DNA: TGTGCCAGCAGCTTTAGCGGGTTGGATGAGCAGTTCTTC. It codes for CASSFSGLDEQFF.

CDR3 bases: TGTGCCAGCAGCTTAGGTGGGAGGCCCTACAATGAGCAGTTCTTC. This gives the protein CASSLGGRPYNEQFF. The chain combines TRBV7-2 with TRBJ2-1; D perhaps matches TRBD2 (6 bases). Germline lookup yields CDR1 SGHTA and CDR2 FQGNSA. This CDR3 is built from 15 residues. V lost 1 base and J lost 2, with 9 bases in between. Based on the CDR3 plus reference TRBV7-2 and TRBJ2-1, the full variable domain is GAGVSQSPSNKVTEKGKDVELRCDPISGHTALYWYRQSLGQGLEFLIYFQGNSAPDKSGLPSDRFSAERTGGSVSTLTIQRTQQEDSAVYLCASSLGGRPYNEQFFGPGTRLTVL.

This clone was recorded once. The junction departs from germline at one end; a sequencing error may be responsible. The same CDR3 can be traced to other DNA sequences in this sample. The V call is TRBV7-2, the J call TRBJ2-2, with TRBD2 matching 7 bases. The CDR3 is 15 residues long. The germline V gene encodes CDR1 SGHTA and CDR2 FQGNSA. The DNA of the CDR3 is TGTGCCAGCAGCCTAGCCGCTAGCGGCACCGGGGAGCTGTTTTTT. Encoded protein: CASSLAASGTGELFF. The full variable domain, rest sourced from reference TRBV7-2 and TRBJ2-2, is GAGVSQSPSNKVTEKGKDVELRCDPISGHTALYWYRQSLGQGLEFLIYFQGNSAPDKSGLPSDRFSAERTGGSVSTLTIQRTQQEDSAVYLCASSLAASGTGELFFGEGSRLTVL.

This chain joins TRBV30 and TRBJ2-3; 9 nucleotides line up with TRBD2. This CDR3 contains 16 residues. The trim removed 6 bases at V and 4 bases at J, leaving 14 bases unmatched. Germline lookup yields CDR1 GTSNPN and CDR2 SVGIG (reference sequence). The CDR3 is CACQASTSGYSDTQYF. CDR3 in DNA: TGTGCCTGTCAAGCGTCGACTAGCGGCTATTCAGATACGCAGTATTTT.

V usage is TRBV15 and J usage is TRBJ1-5; D is unclear. This CDR3 contains 15 residues. V was cut by 0 bases and J by 1 base, with 7 bases left in between. Germline loops: CDR1 LNHNV, CDR2 YYDKDF (reference sequence). This chain's CDR3 is CATSRDVLSNQPQHF. The CDR3 nucleotides read TGTGCCACCAGCAGAGACGTTTTAAGCAATCAGCCCCAGCATTTT.

The chain has TRBV18 and TRBJ2-7, with no clear D. CDR3 length: 13 residues. V dropped 6 bases and J dropped 0 bases, with 9 bases sitting between them. The germline V gene encodes CDR1 KGHSH and CDR2 LQKENI. The CDR3 reads CASSPTFSYEQYF. CDR3 nucleotide sequence: TGTGCCAGCTCTCCGACATTCTCCTACGAGCAGTACTTC.

In this sample, this clone turned up a few times. J is TRBJ2-3 and V is TRBV30, with TRBD2 as a possible D gene (6 bases). V was cut by 4 bases and J by 2 bases, with 13 bases left in between. The CDR3 contains 14 residues. The V gene's germline CDR1 is GTSNPN and CDR2 SVGIG (reference sequence). In DNA, the CDR3 is TGTGCCTGGACCCGAACTAGCATCACAGATACGCAGTATTTT. Protein sequence: CAWTRTSITDTQYF.

The chain uses TRBV5-1 and TRBJ2-2; D perhaps matches TRBD1 (6 bases). Germline CDR1 and CDR2: SGHRS and YFSETQ. Between the trimmed V and J ends, which lost 4 bases and 1 base, there was a span of 8 bases. This CDR3 has 14 amino acids. CDR3 DNA sequence: TGCGCCAGCAGCGCACAGGGGAACACCGGGGAGCTGTTTTTT. It specifies CASSAQGNTGELFF.

This chain uses TRBV7-2 with TRBJ2-1, with a tentative D call TRBD2 (6 bases). V gave up 5 bases and J gave up 4 bases, with 15 bases separating them. Germline CDR1 reads SGHTA; CDR2 reads FQGNSA. This CDR3 has 15 residues. CDR3 DNA: TGTGCCAGCAGCGTTACTAGCAGACCTTACAATGAGCAGTTCTTC. Encoded protein: CASSVTSRPYNEQFF.

The V gene is TRBV7-2, the J gene TRBJ1-1; a weak D match, TRBD1 (5 bases). CDR1 and CDR2 from the germline V gene are SGHTA and FQGNSA. Trimming left V 5 bases short and J 5 bases short, with 12 bases between. The CDR3 covers 13 residues. CDR3 nucleotide sequence: TGTGCCAGCAGCCGACGAAGGGGAACTGAAGCTTTCTTT. The encoded protein is CASSRRRGTEAFF.

The chain carries TRBV6-5 and TRBJ2-3; D is ambiguous. This CDR3 region has 13 residues. The germline CDR1 and CDR2 sequences are MNHEY and SVGAGI. V was cut by 6 bases and J by 0 bases, with 7 bases left in between. CDR3: CASSEPSTDTQYF. CDR3 sequence (DNA): TGTGCCAGCAGCGAGCCTAGCACAGATACGCAGTATTTT.

This rearrangement joins TRBV6-1 to TRBJ1-5; 7 nucleotides line up with TRBD1. This CDR3 contains 14 residues. The V gene's germline CDR1 is MNHNS and CDR2 SASEGT. The J segment lost 2 bases and the V segment lost 5 bases, leaving 3 bases of the junction unmatched. The DNA for the CDR3 is TGTGCCAGCAGTTTAACAGGGGGCAATCAGCCCCAGCATTTT. Protein: CASSLTGGNQPQHF.

On this clone itself: A far larger clone is just one base off, so this is likely a read error. Other DNA variants within this sample encode the same CDR3. The J gene is TRBJ1-6, the V gene TRBV6-1, with D uncertain. CDR1 is MNHNS, CDR2 SASEGT, per germline. The CDR3 contains 12 residues. V was cut by 8 bases and J by 13 bases, with 15 bases left in between. The CDR3 coding sequence is TGTGCCAGCGGTCCGGGAATACCCCCCCTCCACTTT. Translated: CASGPGIPPLHF.

This clone appeared a single time. The rearrangement links TRBV28 to TRBJ2-1; no definite D call. There are 14 residues in the CDR3. The V end was cut by 3 bases, the J end by 6 bases, with 12 bases between. Germline V gene data show CDR1 as MDHEN and CDR2 as SYDVKM. CDR3 DNA sequence: TGTGCCAGCAGTTTCCTATACCCGTCCAATGAGCAGTTCTTC. Residues: CASSFLYPSNEQFF.

The chain recombines TRBV6-5 with TRBJ2-5, with D perhaps matching TRBD1 (6 bases). Germline-derived CDR1 and CDR2 are MNHEY and SVGAGI. CDR3 size: 14 residues. V shed 2 bases and J shed 4 bases, with 11 bases lying between them. CDR3 sequence reads: CASSYLDSRETQYF. The CDR3 DNA reads as TGTGCCAGCAGTTACCTGGACAGTCGAGAGACCCAGTACTTC.

The chain links TRBV18 to TRBJ2-7; 9 positions match TRBD2. The CDR3 spans 14 residues. Germline assignment: CDR1 KGHSH and CDR2 LQKENI. V lost 3 bases to trimming and J lost 3 bases; unmatched junction nucleotides: 3. The CDR3 region has the DNA TGTGCCAGCTCACCGACTAGCGGAATCTACGAGCAGTACTTC. It encodes CASSPTSGIYEQYF.

This chain connects TRBV20-1 to TRBJ2-5; D is ambiguous. The CDR3 extends over 11 amino acids. The ends were cut back, 2 bases at V and 5 bases at J, with 6 bases in the middle. The germline V gene encodes CDR1 DFQATT and CDR2 SNEGSKA (reference sequence). The CDR3 protein is CSARIRETQYF. CDR3 DNA sequence: TGCAGTGCTAGAATCCGGGAGACCCAGTACTTC.

V gene TRBV28 combines with J gene TRBJ2-4, with 11 bases aligning to TRBD1. J gave up 8 bases and V 3 bases, and 3 bases lay outside the gene matches. Germline V CDR1 and CDR2: MDHEN, SYDVKM. The CDR3 totals 14 residues. The CDR3 is CASSFQGQGDIQYF. CDR3 sequence (DNA): TGTGCCAGCAGTTTCCAGGGACAGGGGGACATTCAGTACTTC.

The J gene is TRBJ1-5, the V gene TRBV7-2; D not certain. Germline V gene lookup returns CDR1 SGHTA and CDR2 FQGNSA. The CDR3 is 13 residues long. Trimming removed 0 bases at V and 14 bases at J, with 14 bases between. CDR3 in DNA: TGTGCCAGCAGCTTAGCCGTAGAGGATTCAAAGCATTTT. It translates to CASSLAVEDSKHF.